Below, 29 T cell receptor beta chains from the same sample are listed, as sequenced in a study of blood T cell repertoires in COVID-19. Assay: immunoSEQ multiplex PCR; the TCRdb copy retains only in-frame clones and omits some. The sample carries about 140,000 clones, nearly 90% recorded once. The sample was peripheral blood. The source is a man aged 65 to 85 with acute or convalescent COVID-19.

The rearrangement joins TRBV2 to TRBJ1-5; D is unresolved. Per germline, CDR1 SNHLY and CDR2 FYNNEI. V was trimmed by 2 bases and J by 6 bases, leaving 14 bases between them. The CDR3 runs to 15 residues. CDR3 DNA sequence: TGTGCCAGCAGTGAACTAGGTTATCGCAGTCAGCCCCAGCATTTT. It specifies CASSELGYRSQPQHF.

This chain joins TRBV6-5 and TRBJ2-5; the match to TRBD1 covers 8 bases. V trimming: 7 bases; J trimming: 5 bases; junction bases outside the gene matches: 9. CDR1 and CDR2 from the germline V gene are MNHEY and SVGAGI. The CDR3 contains 14 residues. The CDR3 sequence: CASTGQGASETQYF. Written as DNA, the CDR3 is TGTGCCAGCACCGGTCAGGGGGCTAGTGAGACCCAGTACTTC.

This clone has just a few counts. The chain carries TRBV18 and TRBJ1-3; a weak D match, TRBD1 (5 bases). V gave up 2 bases and J gave up 3 bases, with 14 bases separating them. Germline V gene lookup returns CDR1 KGHSH and CDR2 LQKENI. The CDR3 loop spans 16 amino acids. As DNA, the CDR3 is TGTGCCAGCTCACCAGGACCAGGGAGGTTTGGAAACACCATATATTTT. This translates into CASSPGPGRFGNTIYF.

This clone has only a few counts. The chain links TRBV5-5 to TRBJ2-7, with 7 bases aligning to TRBD1. CDR1 and CDR2 from the germline V gene are SGHKS and YYEKEE (reference sequence). This CDR3 is built from 15 residues. V gave up 4 bases and J gave up 1 base; unmatched junction bases: 8. Here the CDR3 reads CASSAETGPSYEQYF. In DNA, the CDR3 is TGTGCCAGCAGCGCGGAGACAGGGCCATCCTACGAGCAGTACTTC. Together with reference TRBV5-5 and TRBJ2-7, the CDR3 gives the full variable domain: DAGVTQSPTHLIKTRGQQVTLRCSPISGHKSVSWYQQVLGQGPQFIFQYYEKEERGRGNFPDRFSARQFPNYSSELNVNALLLGDSALYLCASSAETGPSYEQYFGPGTRLTVT.

The genes are TRBV19 and TRBJ2-1, with 10 bases fitting TRBD2. J lost 9 bases, V lost 3 bases, and 14 bases had no gene match. The CDR3 contains 17 residues. Germline CDR1 is LNHDA and CDR2 is SQIVND (reference sequence). This CDR3 is CASSIGKTSGPQGEQFF. The CDR3 DNA sequence: TGTGCCAGTAGTATTGGGAAGACTAGCGGGCCCCAGGGTGAGCAGTTCTTC. The full variable domain, rest sourced from reference TRBV19 and TRBJ2-1, is DGGITQSPKYLFRKEGQNVTLSCEQNLNHDAMYWYRQDPGQGLRLIYYSQIVNDFQKGDIAEGYSVSREKKESFPLTVTSAQKNPTAFYLCASSIGKTSGPQGEQFFGPGTRLTVL.

V gene TRBV3-1 (or the pseudogene TRBV3-2) combines with J gene TRBJ2-1; tentative D call: TRBD2 (6 bases). CDR1 is LGHDT, CDR2 YNNKEL, per germline (reference sequence). V gave up 3 bases and J gave up 7 bases, with 10 bases separating them. The CDR3 extends over 13 amino acids. Here the CDR3 reads CASSQAGGNEQFF. The CDR3 DNA follows: TGTGCCAGCAGCCAGGCTGGGGGGAATGAGCAGTTCTTC.

The chain employs TRBV7-6 and TRBJ2-2, with D possibly being TRBD2 (5 bases). V gave up 2 bases and J gave up 5 bases, with 6 bases separating them. The CDR3 runs 13 residues. Per germline, CDR1 SGHVS and CDR2 FNYEAQ. The CDR3 sequence: CASSLTGTGELFF. DNA of the CDR3: TGTGCCAGCAGCTTAACGGGAACCGGGGAGCTGTTTTTT.

The V call is TRBV24-1, the J call TRBJ1-4, with a weak D call TRBD1 (6 bases). CDR3 length: 15 amino acids. Germline V lookup: CDR1 KGHDR, CDR2 SFDVKD. V lost 3 bases, J lost 12 bases, and 19 bases lay in between. The CDR3: CATSDPSGQGFELFF. The CDR3 bases are TGTGCCACCAGTGATCCTTCGGGACAAGGGTTTGAACTGTTTTTT.

The rearrangement links TRBV5-6 to TRBJ2-5, with D possibly being TRBD1 (6 bases). The CDR3 length is 14 residues. The germline gives CDR1 SGHDT, CDR2 YYEEEE. V lost 0 bases and J 5 bases, leaving 11 bases between the germline ends. As DNA, the CDR3 is TGTGCCAGCAGCTTGGCAGGGGTTAGGGAGACCCAGTACTTC. It encodes CASSLAGVRETQYF.

This chain links TRBV5-1 with TRBJ1-4; 9 nucleotides match TRBD1. In germline, CDR1 is SGHRS, CDR2 YFSETQ. J lost 5 bases, V lost 0 bases, and 2 bases had no gene match. This CDR3 is built from 15 residues. CDR3 sequence reads: CASSLVGTGNEKLFF. CDR3 nucleotide sequence: TGCGCCAGCAGCTTGGTCGGGACAGGGAATGAAAAACTGTTTTTT.

The chain has TRBV19 and TRBJ1-5; perhaps TRBD1 as D (5 bases). Trimming took off 1 base at V and 5 bases at J, with 12 bases between the two ends. There are 15 residues in the CDR3. Germline V gives CDR1 LNHDA, CDR2 SQIVND (reference sequence). CDR3 sequence reads: CASSIVTGIYQPQHF. DNA of the CDR3: TGTGCCAGTAGTATAGTCACAGGAATATATCAGCCCCAGCATTTT.

The rearrangement links TRBV23-1 to TRBJ1-1, with TRBD1 as a possible D gene (5 bases). TRBV23-1 is designated an ORF whose function remains uncertain. This CDR3 region has 16 residues. V lost 0 bases to trimming and J lost 1 base, with 12 bases between them. The DNA of the CDR3 is TGCGCCAGCAGTCAATCCTACCAGGGAGGGAACACTGAAGCTTTCTTT. It is translated as CASSQSYQGGNTEAFF.

The gene calls are TRBV7-9 and TRBJ2-2; 10 bases map to TRBD2. The V gene's germline CDR1 is SEHNR and CDR2 FQNEAQ (reference sequence). After removal of 5 bases from V and 3 bases from J, the junction contained 3 bases not matched to a gene. The CDR3 is made up of 15 amino acids. The chain's CDR3 is CASSPSGGYTGELFF. The CDR3 DNA follows: TGTGCCAGCAGCCCTAGCGGGGGATACACCGGGGAGCTGTTTTTT.

V gene TRBV12-5 combines with J gene TRBJ1-4, with 9 bases identical to TRBD1. The CDR3 is 15 residues long. J lost 7 bases, V lost 4 bases, and 7 bases had no gene match. Germline V gene lookup returns CDR1 LGHNT and CDR2 FRNRAP. CDR3 protein: CASGSNRGPREKLFF. CDR3 in DNA: TGTGCTAGTGGTTCGAACAGGGGGCCTCGTGAAAAACTGTTTTTT. The entire variable domain, with the rest obtained from reference TRBV12-5 and TRBJ1-4, is as follows: DARVTQTPRHKVTEMGQEVTMRCQPILGHNTVFWYRQTMMQGLELLAYFRNRAPLDDSGMPKDRFSAEMPDATLATLKIQPSEPRDSAVYFCASGSNRGPREKLFFGSGTQLSVL.

The V and J genes are TRBV6-5 and TRBJ1-2; no clear D. The ends were cut back, 0 bases at V and 7 bases at J, with 6 bases in the middle. The germline V gene has CDR1 MNHEY and CDR2 SVGAGI. The CDR3 spans 12 residues. Here the CDR3 reads CASSYSSSGYTF. CDR3 in DNA: TGTGCCAGCAGTTACTCGAGCTCTGGCTACACCTTC.

The rearrangement joins TRBV5-1 to TRBJ2-5; D is unresolved. The CDR3 runs 13 residues. Trimming shortened V by 4 bases and J by 2 bases, and 9 bases separated the two germline ends. The V gene's germline CDR1 is SGHRS and CDR2 YFSETQ. The CDR3: CASSASTQETQYF. The DNA of the CDR3 is TGCGCCAGCAGCGCAAGTACACAAGAGACCCAGTACTTC.

This sequence joins TRBV5-4 and TRBJ2-1; 9 bases match TRBD1. Germline V gene data show CDR1 as SGHNT and CDR2 as YYREEE (reference sequence). V trimming: 4 bases; J trimming: 1 base; junction bases outside the gene matches: 3. The CDR3 has 15 residues. The CDR3 nucleotides are TGTGCCAGCAGCCTACAGGGGGCTTCCTACAATGAGCAGTTCTTC. Amino acids: CASSLQGASYNEQFF.

The genes are TRBV11-2 and TRBJ2-4; perhaps TRBD2 as D (6 bases). Germline V gene lookup returns CDR1 SGHAT and CDR2 FQNNGV. There are 14 residues in the CDR3. With 2 bases removed from V and 4 bases from J, the gap between germline ends came to 9 bases. This chain's CDR3 is CASSLNAGKNIQYF. CDR3 nucleotide sequence: TGTGCCAGCAGCTTAAATGCGGGGAAAAACATTCAGTACTTC.

CDR3 in DNA: TGTGCCAGCGCCGGGACAGTGGACCACGAGCAGTACTTC. Translating it yields CASAGTVDHEQYF. The chain joins TRBV2 to TRBJ2-7; 7 bases match TRBD1. V dropped 8 bases and J dropped 5; count of bases not matched to a gene: 9. CDR1 and CDR2 (germline): SNHLY, FYNNEI. The CDR3 has 13 amino acids.

This rearrangement joins TRBV7-9 to TRBJ2-5, with D perhaps TRBD1 (5 bases). The CDR3 sequence is 12 residues long. Germline V gene data show CDR1 as SEHNR and CDR2 as FQNEAQ (reference sequence). Trimming cost V 6 bases and J 5 bases, with 10 bases left between them. The CDR3 is CASSTRVETQYF. For the CDR3, the DNA is TGTGCCAGCAGTACCAGGGTCGAGACCCAGTACTTC.

The rearrangement links TRBV15 to TRBJ2-7; D is ambiguous. Trimming stripped 5 bases from V and 0 bases from J, with 14 bases between. The CDR3 is made up of 15 amino acids. CDR1 and CDR2 from the germline V gene are LNHNV and YYDKDF (reference sequence). The CDR3 nucleotides are TGTGCCACCAGCGGCTCCGGGTCAAGCTCCTACGAGCAGTACTTC. It translates to CATSGSGSSSYEQYF.

The V gene is TRBV12-3 or TRBV12-4, the J gene TRBJ2-7; D remains unclear. V was shortened by 5 bases and J by 4 bases, with 9 bases between the two germline ends. The CDR3 is 12 residues long. The CDR3 nucleotides read TGTGCCAGCAGTGGCAATACGTACGAGCAGTACTTC. This gives the protein CASSGNTYEQYF.

This chain uses TRBV10-3 with TRBJ2-3, with TRBD2 matching 9 bases. Germline assignment: CDR1 ENHRY and CDR2 SYGVKD. Losses at the gene ends were 3 bases for V and 4 bases for J; bases not matched to a gene: 11. The CDR3 runs to 17 residues. CDR3 nucleotide sequence: TGTGCCATCAGTGAAGGTAGTAGCGGGAGTGCTGCAGATACGCAGTATTTT. Protein: CAISEGSSGSAADTQYF.

The rearrangement links TRBV3-1 (or the pseudogene TRBV3-2) to TRBJ1-5, with D possibly matching TRBD1 (5 bases). Germline V gene data show CDR1 as LGHDT and CDR2 as YNNKEL (reference sequence). With 3 bases removed from V and 6 bases from J, the gap between germline ends came to 9 bases. The CDR3 runs 13 residues. CDR3: CASSQDTIQPQHF. CDR3 coding DNA: TGTGCCAGCAGCCAGGACACTATTCAGCCCCAGCATTTT.

The rearrangement uses TRBV5-8 and TRBJ2-2; 8 bases line up with TRBD1. The CDR3 has 14 residues. V trimming: 4 bases; J trimming: 4 bases; junction bases outside the gene matches: 3. CDR1 SGHTS and CDR2 YDEGEE come from the germline V gene. The CDR3 here is CASSIGQGTGELFF. The CDR3 DNA reads as TGTGCCAGCAGCATAGGACAGGGCACCGGGGAGCTGTTTTTT. Full variable domain (rest looked up from reference TRBV5-8 and TRBJ2-2): EAGVTQSPTHLIKTRGQQATLRCSPISGHTSVYWYQQALGLGLQFLLWYDEGEERNRGNFPPRFSGRQFPNYSSELNVNALELEDSALYLCASSIGQGTGELFFGEGSRLTVL.

The chain uses TRBV5-8 and TRBJ2-5; TRBD2 aligns across 8 bases. The germline V gene encodes CDR1 SGHTS and CDR2 YDEGEE. CDR3 length: 14 residues. V shed 5 bases and J 8 bases; nucleotides not matched to a gene: 11. The CDR3 nucleotides read TGTGCCAGCAGAATACGGACGGGGGGGCACACCCAGTACTTC. Translating it yields CASRIRTGGHTQYF.

V and J are TRBV6-1 and TRBJ1-1; 10 bases match TRBD1. The V gene end was trimmed by 2 bases and the J gene end by 4 bases; junction bases not matched to a gene: 4. CDR1 is MNHNS and CDR2 is SASEGT in the germline V gene. The CDR3 spans 15 residues. CDR3 bases: TGTGCCAGCAGTGAATGGGGGACAGGGGCCACTGAAGCTTTCTTT. Its protein is CASSEWGTGATEAFF.

The chain couples TRBV5-4 to TRBJ2-3; 8 bases fit TRBD1. Germline V CDR1 and CDR2: SGHNT, YYREEE (reference sequence). This CDR3 is built from 15 residues. V lost 1 base and J lost 3; bases outside the gene matches: 4. The CDR3 DNA is TGTGCCAGCAGCTTGAGGACAGGGCGAACAGATACGCAGTATTTT. Protein sequence: CASSLRTGRTDTQYF. Full variable domain (rest looked up from reference TRBV5-4 and TRBJ2-3): ETGVTQSPTHLIKTRGQQVTLRCSSQSGHNTVSWYQQALGQGPQFIFQYYREEENGRGNFPPRFSGLQFPNYSSELNVNALELDDSALYLCASSLRTGRTDTQYFGPGTRLTVL.

The CDR3 protein is CASSQASYSPLHF. DNA for the CDR3: TGTGCCAGCAGCCAAGCGAGTTATTCACCCCTCCACTTT. The rearrangement links TRBV14 to TRBJ1-6; no clear D. The CDR3 has 13 residues. The germline V and J ends were trimmed by 1 base and 8 bases, with 6 bases remaining between them. Germline CDR1 reads SGHDN; CDR2 reads FVKESK.